The clone carrying this TCR beta chain was recorded once. The data belong to a study of blood T cell repertoires in COVID-19. About the research overall: Samples taken during acute and convalescent COVID-19 were collected in the United States, Italy and Spain.

The CDR3 sequence is 15 residues long. The germline CDR1 and CDR2 sequences are SGHTA and FQGNSA. Trimming at V came to 1 base and at J to 9 bases, leaving 5 bases not matched to a gene. Authors' analysis steps: Reference gene primer amplification gave estimated nucleated cell counts. Using immunoSEQ multiplex PCR, the repertoire was profiled, and TCRdb retains in-frame clones only, with some absent. The DNA gave D and trimming, while V, J and clone size come from that table. The table shows roughly 73,000 clones, with roughly 84% occurring only once. This TCR derives from a woman older than 75 with active or convalescent COVID-19. J is TRBJ1-6 and V is TRBV7-2; 8 bases map to TRBD1. The material sequenced was peripheral blood. DNA for the CDR3: TGTGCCAGCAGCTTAGTTGGGACAGGCCTTTCACCCCTCCACTTT. Encoded protein: CASSLVGTGLSPLHF.